These T cell receptor beta chains were read from a single sample in a study of cytomegalovirus exposure and HLA in healthy donors. Assay: immunoSEQ multiplex PCR; the TCRdb copy retains only in-frame clones and omits some. The table shows 90,000 or so clones, with about 96% occurring only once. The sample taken for sequencing was PBMCs. These receptors came from a man between 18 and 35 years old in good health and CMV-seronegative. The CDR3 runs from the conserved cysteine through the conserved F or W. Each record gives: J gene, V gene, clone size, CDR3 protein. For some rows the clone size is stated as once, few or many, or as a class when expanded; others skip it.

j_call: TRBJ1-4
v_call: TRBV10-1
clone_size: .
cdr3_aa: CASSESTTTNEKLFF

j_call: TRBJ2-3
v_call: TRBV9
clone_size: .
cdr3_aa: CATSPEAASSTDTQYF

j_call: TRBJ2-3
v_call: TRBV30
clone_size: .
cdr3_aa: CAWSGGSTDTQYF

j_call: TRBJ1-2
v_call: TRBV25-1
clone_size: .
cdr3_aa: CASSEYGGADAYGYTF

j_call: TRBJ1-5
v_call: TRBV2
clone_size: .
cdr3_aa: CASSEARTFNQPQHF

j_call: TRBJ1-4
v_call: TRBV7-7
clone_size: .
cdr3_aa: CASSLVGGTNEKLFF

j_call: TRBJ2-1
v_call: TRBV6-1
clone_size: .
cdr3_aa: CASSEVLGQGRNEQFF

j_call: TRBJ2-2
v_call: TRBV11-3
clone_size: once
cdr3_aa: CASSPQAGQRNTGELFF

j_call: TRBJ2-6
v_call: TRBV21-1
clone_size: .
cdr3_aa: CASSKDDISSGANVLTF

j_call: TRBJ1-2
v_call: TRBV5-6
clone_size: .
cdr3_aa: CASSLDRGVKNYGYTF

j_call: TRBJ2-5
v_call: TRBV6-1
clone_size: .
cdr3_aa: CATAGSGQETQYF

j_call: TRBJ1-2
v_call: TRBV4-3
clone_size: .
cdr3_aa: CASSQEAGEGWTYGYTF

j_call: TRBJ1-2
v_call: TRBV7-2
clone_size: .
cdr3_aa: CASSRDRDGFGYTF

j_call: TRBJ2-7
v_call: TRBV30
clone_size: .
cdr3_aa: CAWSVRQGSYEQYF

j_call: TRBJ1-5
v_call: TRBV5-4
clone_size: .
cdr3_aa: CASSLGGQGGEPQHF

j_call: TRBJ1-2
v_call: TRBV6-5
clone_size: .
cdr3_aa: CASSYSPPYGYTF

j_call: TRBJ2-4
v_call: TRBV7-8
clone_size: .
cdr3_aa: CASSSSGRPSENIQYF

j_call: TRBJ2-2
v_call: TRBV28
clone_size: .
cdr3_aa: CASSPGLATGELFF

j_call: TRBJ1-2
v_call: TRBV5-4
clone_size: .
cdr3_aa: CASSFRGGVNYGYTF

j_call: TRBJ2-7
v_call: TRBV7-8
clone_size: .
cdr3_aa: CASSSIRQSSYEQYF

j_call: TRBJ2-3
v_call: TRBV4-2
clone_size: .
cdr3_aa: CASSQESFQGTQYF

j_call: TRBJ2-1
v_call: TRBV5-4
clone_size: .
cdr3_aa: CASTNTQGAAYNEQFF

j_call: TRBJ2-7
v_call: TRBV6-6
clone_size: once
cdr3_aa: CASSSRLAGGPYEQYF

j_call: TRBJ1-5
v_call: TRBV4-1
clone_size: .
cdr3_aa: CASSSQGVGNQPQHF